This TCR beta chain was found in a study of T cell repertoires in cytomegalovirus infection (dated by TCRdb to about 2019). Looking at the study overall: Because public TCR beta signatures pointed to carriage of CMV infection together with the matching HLA type, the HLA type of each donor mattered for the analysis.

This clonotype was recorded at least ten times. What antigen it recognizes has not been identified. The record has no base qualities; no much larger clone is one base away. The research as a whole found: The ex vivo response was dominated by HLA-C-restricted CMV-specific TCR beta clonotypes, which also provided the single most frequent clonotype in two of eight donors. In both this cohort and an independent cohort of some 370 donors, the cumulative frequency of public TCR beta family members distinguished carriers of CMV infection plus the relevant HLA type.

The sequencer was an Illumina HiSeq 1500. The public reads were quality trimmed at Q25 with fastp and then assembled into clones with MiXCR by TCRdb, keeping productive beta chains. Entries are consolidated by CDR3 protein sequence, retaining the most common genes and DNA. In this sample the table shows hundreds of thousands of distinct CDR3 sequences, roughly 12% of which occur a single time. The ten biggest clones cover roughly a tenth of the sample. Material: PBMCs. The receptor was isolated from a human donor in good health (CMV status not recorded). Some clones in this sample may be carry-over from other donors' samples.

The nucleotide sequence reads TGTGCCAGCAGACCAGCGGGACAGGGGAGATACGAGCAGTACTTC. This sequence encodes CASRPAGQGRYEQYF. Recombination connected TRBV6-2 or TRBV6-3 to TRBJ2-7, and 10 bases in between align with TRBD1. The germline V gene provides CDR1 MNHEY and CDR2 SVGEGT. The CDR3 holds 15 amino acids from the cysteine to the phenylalanine. The sequence is cut down to CDR3 DNA, 45 bases in frame from base 1. Relative to germline, V is missing 6 bases and J is missing 4 bases, with 9 bases of the junction outside any gene match.